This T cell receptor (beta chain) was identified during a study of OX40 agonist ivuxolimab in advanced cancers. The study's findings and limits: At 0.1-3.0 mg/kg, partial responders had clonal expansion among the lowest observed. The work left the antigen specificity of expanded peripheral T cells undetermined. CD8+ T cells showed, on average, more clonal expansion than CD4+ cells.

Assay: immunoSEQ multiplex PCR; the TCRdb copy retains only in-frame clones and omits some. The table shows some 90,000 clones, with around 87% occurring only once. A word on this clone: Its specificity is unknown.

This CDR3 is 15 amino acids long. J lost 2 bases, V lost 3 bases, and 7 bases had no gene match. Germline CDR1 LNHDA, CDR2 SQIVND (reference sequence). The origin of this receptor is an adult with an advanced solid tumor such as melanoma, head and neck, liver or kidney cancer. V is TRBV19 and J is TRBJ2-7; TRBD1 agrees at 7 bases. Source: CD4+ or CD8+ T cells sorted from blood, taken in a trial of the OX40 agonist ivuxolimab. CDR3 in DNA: TGTGCCAGTAGTATCTCGGGGACAGAGACCTACGAGCAGTACTTC. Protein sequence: CASSISGTETYEQYF. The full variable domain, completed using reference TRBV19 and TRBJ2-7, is DGGITQSPKYLFRKEGQNVTLSCEQNLNHDAMYWYRQDPGQGLRLIYYSQIVNDFQKGDIAEGYSVSREKKESFPLTVTSAQKNPTAFYLCASSISGTETYEQYFGPGTRLTVT.